This T cell receptor (beta chain) is from a study of cytomegalovirus exposure and HLA in healthy donors. Whole-study findings and limits: The study labeled 180 or so TCR beta chains cytomegalovirus-associated. Reportedly, diagnosis of cytomegalovirus status by the classifier showed high specificity and sensitivity.

This table comes from immunoSEQ multiplex PCR, and its TCRdb copy is limited to in-frame clones, with some not included. The sample has about 58,000 clones, roughly 90% seen once. This clone has just one count. Its specificity is not known. Germline V gene sequence: CDR1 SQVTM, CDR2 ANQGSEA. This CDR3 comprises 14 residues. The V gene end was trimmed by 5 bases and the J gene end by 8 bases; junction bases not matched to a gene: 9. The donors were part of the validation cohort of 120 subjects. That cohort was separate from the first cohort, which comprised 500 to 850 subjects. The source material was PBMCs. V gene TRBV29-1 combines with J gene TRBJ2-1; TRBD1 aligns across 10 bases. This receptor was obtained from a man aged 18 to 35 in good health and CMV-seronegative. CDR3 loop: CSVRGQGTPDEQFF. The CDR3 DNA reads TGCAGCGTTCGGGGACAGGGGACCCCTGATGAGCAGTTCTTC.